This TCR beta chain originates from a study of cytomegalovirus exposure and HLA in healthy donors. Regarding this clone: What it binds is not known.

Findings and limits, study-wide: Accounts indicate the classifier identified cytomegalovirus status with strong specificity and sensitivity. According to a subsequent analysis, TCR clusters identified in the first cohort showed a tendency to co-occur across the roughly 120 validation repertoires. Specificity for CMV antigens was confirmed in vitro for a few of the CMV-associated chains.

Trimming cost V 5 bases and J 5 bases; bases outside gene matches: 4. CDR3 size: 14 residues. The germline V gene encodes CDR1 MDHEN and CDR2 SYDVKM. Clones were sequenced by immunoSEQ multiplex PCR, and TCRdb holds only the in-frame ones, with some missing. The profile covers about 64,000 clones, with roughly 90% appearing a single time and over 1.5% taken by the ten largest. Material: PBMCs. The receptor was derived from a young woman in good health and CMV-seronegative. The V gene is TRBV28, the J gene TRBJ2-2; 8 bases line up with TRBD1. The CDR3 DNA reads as TGTGCCAGCAGTCTGGACAGGGTGACCGGGGAGCTGTTTTTT. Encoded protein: CASSLDRVTGELFF.